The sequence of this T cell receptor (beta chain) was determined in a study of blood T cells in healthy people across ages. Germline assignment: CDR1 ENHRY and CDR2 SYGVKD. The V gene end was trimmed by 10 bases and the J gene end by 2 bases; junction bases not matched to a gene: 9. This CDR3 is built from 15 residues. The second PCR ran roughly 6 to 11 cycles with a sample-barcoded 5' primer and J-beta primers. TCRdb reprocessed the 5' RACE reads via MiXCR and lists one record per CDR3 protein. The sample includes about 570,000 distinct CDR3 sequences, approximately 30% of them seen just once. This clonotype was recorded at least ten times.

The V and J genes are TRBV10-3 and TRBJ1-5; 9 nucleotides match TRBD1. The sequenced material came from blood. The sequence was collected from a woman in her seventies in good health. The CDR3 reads CATQIQGAGNQPQHF. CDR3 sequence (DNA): TGTGCCACCCAAATACAGGGGGCCGGCAATCAGCCCCAGCATTTT.